This TCR beta chain was found in a study of blood T cells in healthy people across ages. Comments on this clonotype: Its antigen remains unidentified.

PCR was performed a second time for about 7 to 11 cycles using a sample-barcoded 5' primer and a J-beta primer mix. Via MiXCR, TCRdb re-called the 5' RACE reads, giving one row per CDR3 protein. The sample holds approximately 850,000 distinct CDR3 sequences, 58% seen once. Deletions cut 3 bases from V and 0 bases from J, with 9 bases between. This CDR3 contains 15 residues. From germline, CDR1 is MNHEY and CDR2 SMNVEV (reference sequence). Peripheral blood samples of roughly 9.8 milliliters were drawn from each donor. The study's findings and limits: Bulk PBMC profiling left naive and antigen-experienced comparisons inconclusive.

The specimen sequenced was blood. This TCR was recovered from a man between 25 and 39 years old in good health. The V gene is TRBV27, the J gene TRBJ2-1; no definite D call. The CDR3 DNA reads as TGTGCCAGCAGTTTTGGCCCAAGCTCCTACAATGAGCAGTTCTTC. It translates to CASSFGPSSYNEQFF.